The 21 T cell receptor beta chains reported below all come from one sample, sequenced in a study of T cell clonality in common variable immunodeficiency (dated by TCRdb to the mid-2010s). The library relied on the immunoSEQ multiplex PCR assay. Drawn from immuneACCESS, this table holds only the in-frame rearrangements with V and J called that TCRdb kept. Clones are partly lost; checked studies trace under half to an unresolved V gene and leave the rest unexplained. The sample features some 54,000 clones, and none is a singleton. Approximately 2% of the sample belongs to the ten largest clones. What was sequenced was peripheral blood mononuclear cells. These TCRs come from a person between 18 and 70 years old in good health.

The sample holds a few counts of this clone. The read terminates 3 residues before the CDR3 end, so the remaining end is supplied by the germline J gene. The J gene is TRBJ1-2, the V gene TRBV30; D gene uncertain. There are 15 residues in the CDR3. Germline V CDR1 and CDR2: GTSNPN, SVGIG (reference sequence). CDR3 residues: CAWSVGGLAIHDYTF. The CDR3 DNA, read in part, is TGTGCCTGGAGTGTTGGCGGCCTAGCCATCCACGAC. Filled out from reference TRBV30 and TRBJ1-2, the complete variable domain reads SQTIHQWPATLVQPVGSPLSLECTVEGTSNPNLYWYRQAAGRGLQLLFYSVGIGQISSEVPQNLSASRPQDRQFILSSKKLLLSDSGFYLCAWSVGGLAIHDYTFGSGTRLTVV.

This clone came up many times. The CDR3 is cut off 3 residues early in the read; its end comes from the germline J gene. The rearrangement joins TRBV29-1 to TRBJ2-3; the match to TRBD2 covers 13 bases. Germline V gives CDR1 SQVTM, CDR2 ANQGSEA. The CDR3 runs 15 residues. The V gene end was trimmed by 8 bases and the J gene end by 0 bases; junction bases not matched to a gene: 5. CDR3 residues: CSQTSGGQSTDTQYF. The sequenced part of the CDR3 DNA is TGCAGCCAGACTAGCGGGGGGCAAAGCACAGATACG.

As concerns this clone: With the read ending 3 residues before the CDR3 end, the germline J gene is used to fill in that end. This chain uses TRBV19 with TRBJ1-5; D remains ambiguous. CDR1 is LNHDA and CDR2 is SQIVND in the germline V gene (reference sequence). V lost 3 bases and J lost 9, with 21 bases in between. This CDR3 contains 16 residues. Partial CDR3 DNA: TGTGCCAGTAGTATTCAGCAGGCCTGGCCCCAGACGCCC. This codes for CASSIQQAWPQTP. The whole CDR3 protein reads CASSIQQAWPQTPQHF. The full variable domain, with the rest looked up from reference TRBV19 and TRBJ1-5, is DGGITQSPKYLFRKEGQNVTLSCEQNLNHDAMYWYRQDPGQGLRLIYYSQIVNDFQKGDIAEGYSVSREKKESFPLTVTSAQKNPTAFYLCASSIQQAWPQTPQHFGDGTRLSIL.

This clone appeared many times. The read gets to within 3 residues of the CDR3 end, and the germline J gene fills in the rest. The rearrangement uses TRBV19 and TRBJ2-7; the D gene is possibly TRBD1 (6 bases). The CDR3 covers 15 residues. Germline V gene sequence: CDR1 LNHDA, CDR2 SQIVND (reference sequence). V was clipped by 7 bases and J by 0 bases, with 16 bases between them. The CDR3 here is CASKRGTTNSYEQYF. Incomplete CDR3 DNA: TGTGCCAGTAAACGTGGGACAACTAACTCCTACGAG.

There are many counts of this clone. Partial CDR3 DNA: TGTGCCAGCAGCCTAGACCCAGGGACTAGCGGGGATACG. As protein: CASSLDPGTSGDT. The whole CDR3 reads CASSLDPGTSGDTQYF. The chain joins TRBV7-3 to TRBJ2-3, with 12 bases matching TRBD2. The read ends 3 residues before the CDR3 terminus; that terminus is restored from the germline J gene. Germline CDR1 reads SGHTA; CDR2 reads FQGTGA. The CDR3 sequence is 16 residues long. V lost 5 bases and J lost 6; bases outside the gene matches: 9.

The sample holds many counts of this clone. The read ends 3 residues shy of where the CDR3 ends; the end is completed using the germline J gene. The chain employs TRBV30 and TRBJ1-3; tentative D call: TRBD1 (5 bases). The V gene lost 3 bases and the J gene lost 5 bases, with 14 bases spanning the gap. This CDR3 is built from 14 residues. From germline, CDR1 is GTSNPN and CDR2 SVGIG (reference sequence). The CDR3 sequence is CAWSAQGNRNTIYF. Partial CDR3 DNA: TGTGCCTGGAGCGCCCAGGGAAATCGAAACACC.

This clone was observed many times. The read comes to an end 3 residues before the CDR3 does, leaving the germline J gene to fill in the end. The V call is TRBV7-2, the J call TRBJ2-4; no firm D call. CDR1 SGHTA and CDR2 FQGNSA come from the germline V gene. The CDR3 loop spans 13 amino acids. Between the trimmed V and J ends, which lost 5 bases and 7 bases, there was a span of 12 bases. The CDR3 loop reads CASSRFTQNIQYF. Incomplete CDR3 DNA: TGTGCCAGCAGCCGTTTCACACAGAACATT. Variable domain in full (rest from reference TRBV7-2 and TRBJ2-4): GAGVSQSPSNKVTEKGKDVELRCDPISGHTALYWYRQSLGQGLEFLIYFQGNSAPDKSGLPSDRFSAERTGGSVSTLTIQRTQQEDSAVYLCASSRFTQNIQYFGAGTRLSVL.

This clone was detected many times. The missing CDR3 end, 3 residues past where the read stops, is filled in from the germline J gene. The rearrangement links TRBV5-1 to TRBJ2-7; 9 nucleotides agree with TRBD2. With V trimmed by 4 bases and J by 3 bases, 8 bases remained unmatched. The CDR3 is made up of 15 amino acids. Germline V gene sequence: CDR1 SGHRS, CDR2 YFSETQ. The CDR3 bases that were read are TGCGCCAGCAGCATAATAGCGGGGGTAAACTACGAG. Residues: CASSIIAGVNYE. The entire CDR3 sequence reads CASSIIAGVNYEQYF.

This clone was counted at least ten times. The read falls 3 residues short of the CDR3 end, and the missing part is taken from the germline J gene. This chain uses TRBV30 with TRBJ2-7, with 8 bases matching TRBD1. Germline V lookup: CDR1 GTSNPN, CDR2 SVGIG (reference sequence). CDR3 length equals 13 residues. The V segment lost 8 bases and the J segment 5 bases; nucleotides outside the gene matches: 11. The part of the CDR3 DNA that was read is TGTGCCCTAGCTAGGACAGGGATACACGAG. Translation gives CALARTGIHE. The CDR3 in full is CALARTGIHEQYF.

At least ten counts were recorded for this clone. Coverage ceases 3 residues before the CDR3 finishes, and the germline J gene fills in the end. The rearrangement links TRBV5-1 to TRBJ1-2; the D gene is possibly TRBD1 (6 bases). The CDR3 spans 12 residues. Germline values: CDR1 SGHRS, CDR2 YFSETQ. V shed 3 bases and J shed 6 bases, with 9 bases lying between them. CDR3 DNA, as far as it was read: TGCGCCAGCAGCTCTACAGGGAATGGC. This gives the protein CASSSTGNG. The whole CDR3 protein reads CASSSTGNGYTF.

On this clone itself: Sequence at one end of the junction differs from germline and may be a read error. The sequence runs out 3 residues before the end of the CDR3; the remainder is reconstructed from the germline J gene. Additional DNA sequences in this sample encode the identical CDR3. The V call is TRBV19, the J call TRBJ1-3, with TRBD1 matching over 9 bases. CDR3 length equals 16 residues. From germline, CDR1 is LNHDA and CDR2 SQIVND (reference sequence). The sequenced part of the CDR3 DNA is TGTGCCAGTAGTGGTAACAGGGGGCAATCTGGAAACACG. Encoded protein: CASSGNRGQSGNT. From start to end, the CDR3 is CASSGNRGQSGNTIYF.

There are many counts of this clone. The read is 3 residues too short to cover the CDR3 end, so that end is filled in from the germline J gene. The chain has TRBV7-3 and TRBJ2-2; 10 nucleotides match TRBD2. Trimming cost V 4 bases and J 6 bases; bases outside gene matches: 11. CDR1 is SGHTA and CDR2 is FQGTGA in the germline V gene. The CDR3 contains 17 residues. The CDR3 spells CASSSRSASGGSGELFF. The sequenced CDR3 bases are TGTGCCAGCAGCTCCCGGTCGGCTAGCGGGGGTTCCGGGGAG.

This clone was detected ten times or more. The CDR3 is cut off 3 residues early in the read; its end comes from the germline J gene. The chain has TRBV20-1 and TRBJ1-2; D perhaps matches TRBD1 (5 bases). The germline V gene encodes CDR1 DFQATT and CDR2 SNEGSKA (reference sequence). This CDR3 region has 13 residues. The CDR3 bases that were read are TGCAGTGCTCCCGACGAGGGGATCAGAGGC. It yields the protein CSAPDEGIRG. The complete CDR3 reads CSAPDEGIRGYTF.

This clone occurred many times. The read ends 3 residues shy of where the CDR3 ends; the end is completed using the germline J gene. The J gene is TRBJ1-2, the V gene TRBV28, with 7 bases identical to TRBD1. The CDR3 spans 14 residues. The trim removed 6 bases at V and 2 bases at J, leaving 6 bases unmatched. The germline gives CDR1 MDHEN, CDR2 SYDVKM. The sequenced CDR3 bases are TGTGCCAGCAGCTCCCCGACAGGGAACTATGGC. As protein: CASSSPTGNYG. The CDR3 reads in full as CASSSPTGNYGYTF.

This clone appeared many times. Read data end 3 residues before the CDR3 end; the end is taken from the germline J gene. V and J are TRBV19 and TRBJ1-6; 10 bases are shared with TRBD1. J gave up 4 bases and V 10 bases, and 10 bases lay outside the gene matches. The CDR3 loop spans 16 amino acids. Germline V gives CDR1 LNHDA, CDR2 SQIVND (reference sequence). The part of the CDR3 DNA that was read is TGTGCCACTTCTCCGGGACAGGGGCGATATAATTCACCC. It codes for CATSPGQGRYNSP. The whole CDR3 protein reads CATSPGQGRYNSPLHF.

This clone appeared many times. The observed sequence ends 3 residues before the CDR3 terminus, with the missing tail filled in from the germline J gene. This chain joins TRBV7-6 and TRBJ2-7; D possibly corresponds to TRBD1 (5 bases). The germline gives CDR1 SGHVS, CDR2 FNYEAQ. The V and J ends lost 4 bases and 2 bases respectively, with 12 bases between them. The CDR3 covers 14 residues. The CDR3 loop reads CASSSGLGAYEQYF. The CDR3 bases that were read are TGTGCCAGCAGCTCCGGGCTAGGGGCCTACGAG.

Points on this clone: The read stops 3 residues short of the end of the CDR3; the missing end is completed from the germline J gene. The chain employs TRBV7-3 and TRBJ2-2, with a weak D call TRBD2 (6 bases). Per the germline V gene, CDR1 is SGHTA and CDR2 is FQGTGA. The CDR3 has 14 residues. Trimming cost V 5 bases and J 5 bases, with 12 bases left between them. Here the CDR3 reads CASSPRDSTGELFF. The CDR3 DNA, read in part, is TGTGCCAGCAGCCCGAGGGACTCGACCGGGGAG.

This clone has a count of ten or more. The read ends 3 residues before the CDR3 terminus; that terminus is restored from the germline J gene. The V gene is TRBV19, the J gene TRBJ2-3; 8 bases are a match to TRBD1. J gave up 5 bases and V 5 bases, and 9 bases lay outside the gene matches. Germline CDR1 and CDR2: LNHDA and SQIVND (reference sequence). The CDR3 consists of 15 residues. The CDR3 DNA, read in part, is TGTGCCAGTAGTCCTAAGACAGGGGTTAGAGATACG. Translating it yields CASSPKTGVRDT. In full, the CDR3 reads CASSPKTGVRDTQYF.

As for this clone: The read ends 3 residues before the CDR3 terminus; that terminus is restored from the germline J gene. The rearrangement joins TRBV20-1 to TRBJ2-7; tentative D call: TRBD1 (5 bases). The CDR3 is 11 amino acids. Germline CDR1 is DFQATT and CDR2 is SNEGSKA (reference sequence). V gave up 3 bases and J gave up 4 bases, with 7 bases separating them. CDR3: CSARQGYEQYF. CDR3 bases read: TGCAGTGCTAGGCAGGGATACGAG.

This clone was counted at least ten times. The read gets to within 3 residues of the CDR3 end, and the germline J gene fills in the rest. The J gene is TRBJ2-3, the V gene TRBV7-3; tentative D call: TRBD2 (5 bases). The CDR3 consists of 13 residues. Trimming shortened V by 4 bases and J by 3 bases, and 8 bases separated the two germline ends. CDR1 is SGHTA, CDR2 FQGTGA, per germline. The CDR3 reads CASSSSGTDTQYF. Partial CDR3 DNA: TGTGCCAGCAGCTCGTCGGGGACAGATACG.

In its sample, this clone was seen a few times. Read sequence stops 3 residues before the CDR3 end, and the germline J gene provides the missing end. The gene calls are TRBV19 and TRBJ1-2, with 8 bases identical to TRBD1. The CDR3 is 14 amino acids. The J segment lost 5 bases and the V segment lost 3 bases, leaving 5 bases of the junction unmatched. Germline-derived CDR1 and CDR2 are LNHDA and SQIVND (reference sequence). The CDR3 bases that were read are TGTGCCAGTAGTATCCTGGGACAGGCGTATGGC. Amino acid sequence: CASSILGQAYG. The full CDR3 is CASSILGQAYGYTF.